This TCR beta chain is drawn from a study of T cell clones after liver transplantation. CDR3 length: 13 residues. Trimming stripped 1 base from V and 2 bases from J, with 4 bases between. Germline CDR1 and CDR2: SGDLS and YYNGEE. Repertoires were generated with immunoSEQ multiplex PCR, while TCRdb's copy carries only in-frame clones and drops some. The sample contains over 50,000 clones, about 81% of which appear only once. The receptor was isolated from a human donor who received a liver transplant. The gene calls are TRBV9 and TRBJ1-3; no clear D gene. This specimen consisted of CD4+ T cells from blood, obtained before liver transplant. The CDR3 spells CASSVKAGNTIYF. CDR3 bases: TGTGCCAGCAGCGTAAAAGCTGGAAACACCATATATTTT.